Listed below are T cell receptor beta chains from one sample, sequenced in a study of cytomegalovirus exposure and HLA in healthy donors. Profiling relied on immunoSEQ multiplex PCR, and the TCRdb table lists in-frame clones only, not all of them. Of fewer than 100,000 clones listed, under 9% are singletons. The sample comprised PBMCs. These receptors were obtained from a man between 45 and 60 years old in good health and CMV-seronegative. The CDR3 runs from the conserved cysteine through the conserved F or W. The D gene is left open where the match is weak. Part of the rows lack a size; the others show once, few, many or a class for expanded clones.

NA,TRBJ1-1,TRBV10-3,few,CAIRRGLNTEAFF,TGTGCCATCAGAAGGGGCCTCAACACTGAAGCTTTCTTT
NA,TRBJ2-3,TRBV7-9,few,CASSPPADTQYF,TGTGCCAGCAGCCCCCCCGCAGATACGCAGTATTTT
TRBD1,TRBJ2-7,TRBV7-9,few,CASSSGTGTYEQYF,TGTGCCAGCAGCTCCGGGACAGGTACCTACGAGCAGTACTTC
TRBD1,TRBJ2-6,TRBV5-1,NA,CASSSQGTGANVLTF,TGCGCCAGCAGCTCACAGGGGACTGGGGCCAACGTCCTGACTTTC
NA,TRBJ2-2,TRBV11-3,few,CASSLGVGGVNTGELFF,TGTGCCAGCAGCTTAGGGGTTGGAGGGGTGAACACCGGGGAGCTGTTTTTT
TRBD1,TRBJ2-7,TRBV6-1,few,CASRGTGWYEQYF,TGTGCCAGCAGGGGGACAGGGTGGTACGAGCAGTACTTC
TRBD1,TRBJ2-6,TRBV5-4,few,CASSFTGAGANVLTF,TGTGCCAGCAGCTTTACAGGGGCTGGGGCCAACGTCCTGACTTTC
TRBD1,TRBJ1-5,TRBV27,NA,CASSATGGVGNQPQHF,TGTGCCAGCAGTGCAACAGGGGGCGTTGGCAATCAGCCCCAGCATTTT
NA,TRBJ1-1,TRBV13,few,CASSLGFSEAFF,TGTGCCAGCAGCTTAGGGTTTAGTGAAGCTTTCTTT
NA,TRBJ1-1,TRBV30,few,CAWSGHLNTEAFF,TGTGCCTGGAGTGGACACCTGAACACTGAAGCTTTCTTT
NA,TRBJ2-3,TRBV5-1,once,CASRPGDFSTGTQYF,TGCGCCAGCCGCCCGGGGGACTTTTCCACAGGTACGCAGTATTTT
TRBD2,TRBJ2-3,TRBV28,once,CASSPLLPSMTSGGRDTQYF,TGTGCCAGCAGTCCCCTCCTGCCCTCCATGACTAGCGGGGGGCGAGATACGCAGTATTTT
TRBD2,TRBJ2-1,TRBV9,few,CASRPGLAGGDEQFF,TGTGCCAGCAGACCGGGACTAGCGGGAGGGGATGAGCAGTTCTTC
NA,TRBJ1-2,TRBV7-9,NA,CASHPGVSDGYTF,TGTGCCAGCCACCCAGGGGTTTCGGATGGCTACACCTTC
NA,TRBJ1-5,TRBV10-1,few,CASIGGEPQHF,TGCGCCAGCATTGGGGGGGAACCCCAGCATTTT
TRBD1,TRBJ2-3,TRBV7-2,NA,CASSRDRGKTDTQYF,TGTGCCAGCAGCAGGGACAGGGGAAAGACAGATACGCAGTATTTT
NA,TRBJ2-3,TRBV19,NA,CASSRRRAQDTDTQYF,TGTGCCAGTAGTAGACGGCGGGCGCAGGACACAGATACGCAGTATTTT
NA,TRBJ2-3,TRBV5-1,NA,CASSLAGGSTDTQYF,TGCGCCAGCAGCTTGGCCGGGGGTAGCACAGATACGCAGTATTTT
TRBD1,TRBJ2-2,TRBV5-8,NA,CASRSGTGFPGELFF,TGTGCCAGCAGGTCCGGGACAGGGTTTCCCGGGGAGCTGTTTTTT
NA,TRBJ2-7,TRBV11-2,NA,CASSLELGAEQYF,TGTGCCAGCAGCTTAGAATTAGGGGCCGAGCAGTACTTC
TRBD1,TRBJ2-7,TRBV13,NA,CASSSTGDEQYF,TGTGCCAGCAGCTCCACAGGGGACGAGCAGTACTTC
NA,TRBJ1-1,TRBV5-1,few,CASSFGLSQGDTEAFF,TGCGCCAGCAGCTTTGGGCTATCACAGGGTGACACTGAAGCTTTCTTT
NA,TRBJ1-5,TRBV19,few,CASTPEAPHRVNQPQHF,TGTGCCAGTACCCCAGAAGCCCCCCACAGGGTTAATCAGCCCCAGCATTTT
NA,TRBJ2-7,TRBV19,NA,CASKGQGEAEQYF,TGTGCCTCGAAGGGGCAGGGGGAGGCCGAGCAGTACTTC
NA,TRBJ1-1,TRBV27,few,CASSLAGLNTEAFF,TGTGCCAGCAGTTTAGCAGGGCTGAACACTGAAGCTTTCTTT
NA,TRBJ2-7,TRBV9,NA,CASTSRVEQYF,TGTGCCAGCACCTCACGGGTCGAGCAGTACTTC
NA,TRBJ1-5,TRBV29-1,few,CSALPGPRGSNQPQHF,TGCAGCGCCCTACCCGGGCCACGCGGGAGCAATCAGCCCCAGCATTTT
TRBD2,TRBJ2-7,TRBV11-2,NA,CASSSQTSGSYPNEQYF,TGTGCCAGCAGCTCCCAGACTAGCGGGAGCTACCCAAACGAGCAGTACTTC
NA,TRBJ1-1,TRBV4-1,NA,CASSPGGTPEWSSAFF,TGCGCCAGCAGCCCCGGGGGGACACCTGAATGGTCGTCAGCTTTCTTT
TRBD1,TRBJ2-6,TRBV5-4,few,CASSPPGTDSGANVLTF,TGTGCCAGCAGCCCCCCCGGGACAGATTCTGGGGCCAACGTCCTGACTTTC
TRBD2,TRBJ2-7,TRBV5-4,few,CASSLSGGLHEQYF,TGTGCCAGCAGCTTGTCGGGAGGGCTCCACGAGCAGTACTTC
NA,TRBJ1-5,TRBV7-9,few,CASSLGTGNDQPQHF,TGTGCCAGCAGCTTAGGAACAGGGAACGATCAGCCCCAGCATTTT
TRBD1,TRBJ2-1,TRBV4-3,few,CASSQDGQALNEQFF,TGCGCCAGCAGCCAAGATGGACAGGCTCTCAATGAGCAGTTCTTC
NA,TRBJ1-4,TRBV7-3,NA,CASSLNGETNEKLFF,TGTGCCAGCAGCTTAAACGGGGAAACTAATGAAAAACTGTTTTTT
TRBD2,TRBJ2-3,TRBV4-1,few,CASSRSSGGTTDTQYF,TGCGCCAGCAGCCGATCTAGCGGGGGGACCACAGATACGCAGTATTTT
TRBD1,TRBJ2-3,TRBV18,few,CASSPGTVADTQYF,TGTGCCAGCTCACCCGGGACAGTTGCAGATACGCAGTATTTT
TRBD2,TRBJ2-3,TRBV7-2,few,CASSRPPGTSGSSTDTQYF,TGTGCCAGCAGCCGGCCGCCGGGGACTAGCGGGAGTAGCACAGATACGCAGTATTTT
TRBD1,TRBJ1-5,TRBV7-9,NA,CASSRGTASNQPQHF,TGTGCCAGCAGCCGAGGGACAGCTAGCAATCAGCCCCAGCATTTT
NA,TRBJ2-5,TRBV27,few,CASSLSDSRRTQYF,TGTGCCAGCAGTTTATCTGACAGCCGTCGGACCCAGTACTTC
NA,TRBJ2-1,TRBV9,NA,CASSVADDFLRPDYEQFF,TGTGCCAGCAGCGTAGCTGACGACTTCCTTCGCCCAGACTATGAGCAGTTCTTC
TRBD2,TRBJ2-3,TRBV6-1,few,CASRLAGAPLDTQYF,TGTGCCAGCAGATTAGCGGGGGCACCCCTGGATACGCAGTATTTT
TRBD1,TRBJ2-6,TRBV4-2,NA,CASSQTGWSGANVLTF,TGTGCCAGCAGCCAGACAGGGTGGTCCGGGGCCAACGTCCTGACTTTC
NA,TRBJ2-7,TRBV28,NA,CASRHEAEQYF,TGTGCCAGCAGGCACGAGGCCGAGCAGTACTTC
NA,TRBJ1-1,TRBV4-1,few,CASSQAGGRTEAFF,TGCGCCAGCAGCCAGGCTGGGGGGAGGACTGAAGCTTTCTTT
TRBD2,TRBJ2-7,TRBV28,NA,CASSFSGTYEQYF,TGTGCCAGCAGTTTCAGCGGGACCTACGAGCAGTACTTC
NA,TRBJ1-1,TRBV6-1,NA,CASSPLLASNTEAFF,TGTGCCAGCAGTCCCCTGTTGGCCAGTAACACTGAAGCTTTCTTT
NA,TRBJ2-4,TRBV5-1,NA,CASSLVGGAAEGNIQYF,TGCGCCAGCAGCTTGGTGGGGGGAGCCGCAGAGGGGAATATTCAGTACTTC